This entry lists 16 T cell receptor beta chains sequenced from one sample in a study of response to subunit inactivated influenza vaccine. TCRdb re-analysed the RT-PCR reads in MiXCR, keeping a single row per CDR3 protein. The table has roughly 520,000 distinct CDR3 sequences, approximately 24% seen once; the top ten hold 1.9%. The specimen was CD4+ T cells sorted from PBMCs, collected around 5 days after vaccination. The receptors stem from a man aged 45-60 years who received an inactivated influenza vaccine.

The genes are TRBV7-9 and TRBJ2-4; D tentatively fits TRBD1 or TRBD2 (5 bases each). This CDR3 comprises 15 residues. CDR1 SEHNR and CDR2 FQNEAQ come from the germline V gene (reference sequence). The V gene lost 6 bases and the J gene lost 0 bases, with 12 bases spanning the gap. The CDR3 nucleotides read TGTGCCAGCAGTGAAATCGGGACAGCCAAAAACATTCAGTACTTC. This codes for CASSEIGTAKNIQYF. Full variable domain (rest looked up from reference TRBV7-9 and TRBJ2-4): DTGVSQNPRHKITKRGQNVTFRCDPISEHNRLYWYRQTLGQGPEFLTYFQNEAQLEKSRLLSDRFSAERPKGSFSTLEIQRTEQGDSAMYLCASSEIGTAKNIQYFGAGTRLSVL.

The CDR3 spells CASSRTRSPLHF. CDR3 sequence (DNA): TGTGCCAGCAGCCGGACGCGTTCACCCCTCCACTTT. The chain uses TRBV6-5 and TRBJ1-6; D not resolved. V was pared by 6 bases and J by 9 bases, with 9 bases between. Germline CDR1 reads MNHEY; CDR2 reads SVGAGI. The CDR3 covers 12 residues.

J is TRBJ2-7 and V is TRBV7-2; 13 nucleotides match TRBD2. The CDR3 sequence is 17 residues long. Trimming took 5 bases from V and 3 from J; bases not matched to a gene: 10. In germline, CDR1 is SGHTA, CDR2 FQGNSA. The CDR3 DNA reads TGTGCCAGCAGCCCGCCATCCGGGACTAGCGGGAACTACGAGCAGTACTTC. Encoded protein: CASSPPSGTSGNYEQYF.

This clonotype has a handful of counts. This chain uses TRBV18 with TRBJ2-2; 9 bases are shared with TRBD2. This CDR3 contains 17 residues. The germline gives CDR1 KGHSH, CDR2 LQKENI. V shed 4 bases and J 7 bases; nucleotides not matched to a gene: 13. The CDR3 spells CASSQRLAAFGIGELFF. For the CDR3, the DNA is TGTGCCAGCTCACAACGACTAGCGGCCTTCGGGATCGGGGAGCTGTTTTTT.

J is TRBJ2-3 and V is TRBV18; D is unclear. CDR3 length equals 15 residues. CDR1 is KGHSH, CDR2 LQKENI, per germline. V was shortened by 2 bases and J by 0 bases, with 9 bases between the two germline ends. CDR3 DNA: TGTGCCAGCTCACCAGCGGTCAGGAGCACAGATACGCAGTATTTT. It translates to CASSPAVRSTDTQYF.

At least ten counts were recorded for this clonotype. The gene calls are TRBV20-1 and TRBJ1-5; 9 bases align to TRBD1. The CDR3 loop spans 13 amino acids. Germline trimming cut 7 bases from V and 0 bases from J; bases unmatched to any gene: 1. The germline gives CDR1 DFQATT, CDR2 SNEGSKA (reference sequence). CDR3 residues: CSGTGDSNQPQHF. In DNA form, the CDR3 reads TGCAGTGGGACAGGGGATAGCAATCAGCCCCAGCATTTT.

The genes are TRBV20-1 and TRBJ1-6; TRBD1 matches at 8 bases. Germline V lookup: CDR1 DFQATT, CDR2 SNEGSKA (reference sequence). The CDR3 contains 15 residues. The V gene end was trimmed by 3 bases and the J gene end by 5 bases; junction bases not matched to a gene: 6. For the CDR3, the DNA is TGCAGTGCTAGGCGCCCGACAGGGGATAATTCACCCCTCCACTTT. Protein: CSARRPTGDNSPLHF.

This clonotype occurred a few times. The V gene is TRBV20-1, the J gene TRBJ1-1, with 8 bases fitting TRBD1. CDR1 is DFQATT, CDR2 SNEGSKA, per germline (reference sequence). This CDR3 region has 13 residues. The CDR3 loop is CRPKTGANTEAFF. DNA for the CDR3: TGCAGACCCAAGACAGGGGCAAACACTGAAGCTTTCTTT.

The J gene is TRBJ1-5, the V gene TRBV29-1; TRBD1 matches at 7 bases. Germline V gene sequence: CDR1 SQVTM, CDR2 ANQGSEA. The CDR3 length is 13 residues. Germline trimming cut 6 bases from V and 5 bases from J; bases unmatched to any gene: 7. CDR3 loop: CSVRQGGDQPQHF. CDR3 DNA sequence: TGCAGCGTCAGACAGGGAGGGGATCAGCCCCAGCATTTT.

This chain uses TRBV20-1 with TRBJ1-1, with D tentatively TRBD1 (6 bases). This CDR3 has 13 residues. Trimming left V 3 bases short and J 6 bases short, with 14 bases between. In germline, CDR1 is DFQATT, CDR2 SNEGSKA (reference sequence). In DNA, the CDR3 is TGCAGTGCTAGGTCGGGGGCAAGAGCTGAAGCTTTCTTT. Translated: CSARSGARAEAFF.

CDR3 loop: CASSLVDYDGNEQFF. The CDR3 region has the DNA TGTGCCAGCAGCTTGGTGGATTACGATGGGAATGAGCAGTTCTTC. The genes are TRBV5-6 and TRBJ2-1; D unclear. Germline V gene lookup returns CDR1 SGHDT and CDR2 YYEEEE. The CDR3 runs 15 residues. V lost 0 bases, J lost 7 bases, and 14 bases lay in between.

The gene calls are TRBV11-2 and TRBJ2-5, with D tentatively TRBD1 (5 bases). The germline V gene encodes CDR1 SGHAT and CDR2 FQNNGV. The CDR3 is made up of 15 amino acids. The V and J ends lost 9 bases and 5 bases respectively, with 22 bases between them. The CDR3 nucleotides are TGTGCCAGTAATTTCCCCTGGCAGGGCGAGGAGACCCAGTACTTC. Its protein is CASNFPWQGEETQYF.

This clonotype was found a few times. The V and J genes are TRBV7-2 and TRBJ1-1; 10 bases are shared with TRBD1. Germline CDR1 is SGHTA and CDR2 is FQGNSA. This CDR3 has 15 amino acids. Unmatched junction bases numbered 5, after V lost 4 bases and J lost 3 bases. CDR3 residues: CASSSDRGRYTEAFF. CDR3 in DNA: TGTGCCAGCAGCTCTGACAGGGGGCGGTACACTGAAGCTTTCTTT.

This clonotype was seen a handful of times. This chain connects TRBV5-6 to TRBJ1-6; D possibly corresponds to TRBD1 (5 bases). Trimming took off 5 bases at V and 10 bases at J, with 16 bases between the two ends. This CDR3 contains 14 residues. Per germline, CDR1 SGHDT and CDR2 YYEEEE. The DNA for the CDR3 is TGTGCCAGCAGAACTGGGGGTTTGGACTCACCCCTCCACTTT. Amino acid sequence: CASRTGGLDSPLHF.

V is TRBV7-9 and J is TRBJ2-3; no clear D gene. V was trimmed by 1 base and J by 2 bases, leaving 13 bases between them. Per germline, CDR1 SEHNR and CDR2 FQNEAQ (reference sequence). There are 16 residues in the CDR3. In DNA, the CDR3 is TGTGCCAGCAGCTTAGGAGGTCCTCGGGCCACAGATACGCAGTATTTT. Translation gives CASSLGGPRATDTQYF.

This clonotype has more than one count but fewer than ten. The DNA of the CDR3 is TGTGCCATCAGTGATGGGAGGAGGCTCGAGCAGTACTTC. Translated, it gives CAISDGRRLEQYF. The chain couples TRBV10-3 to TRBJ2-7; possibly TRBD2 for D (6 bases). This CDR3 contains 13 residues. Germline values: CDR1 ENHRY, CDR2 SYGVKD. The V end was cut by 3 bases, the J end by 6 bases, with 12 bases between.